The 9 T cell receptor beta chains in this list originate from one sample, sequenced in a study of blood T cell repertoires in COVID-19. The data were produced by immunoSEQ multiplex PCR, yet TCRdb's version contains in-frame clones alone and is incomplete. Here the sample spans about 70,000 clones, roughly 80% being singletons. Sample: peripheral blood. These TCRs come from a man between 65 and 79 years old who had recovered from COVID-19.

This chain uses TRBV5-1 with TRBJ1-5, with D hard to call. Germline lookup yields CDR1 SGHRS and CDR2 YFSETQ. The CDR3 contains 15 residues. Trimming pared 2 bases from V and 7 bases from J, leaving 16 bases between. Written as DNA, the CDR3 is TGCGCCAGCAGCTTAGGAGGGTTTGGAAACCAGCCCCAGCATTTT. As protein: CASSLGGFGNQPQHF.

The CDR3 sequence: CASTIESGGSYEQYF. The CDR3 coding sequence is TGTGCCAGCACCATCGAATCGGGGGGCTCCTACGAGCAGTACTTC. The rearrangement links TRBV6-5 to TRBJ2-7; 7 nucleotides line up with TRBD2. The V and J ends lost 7 bases and 0 bases, in that order; junction bases with no gene match: 9. The CDR3 covers 15 residues. Germline V CDR1 and CDR2: MNHEY, SVGAGI.

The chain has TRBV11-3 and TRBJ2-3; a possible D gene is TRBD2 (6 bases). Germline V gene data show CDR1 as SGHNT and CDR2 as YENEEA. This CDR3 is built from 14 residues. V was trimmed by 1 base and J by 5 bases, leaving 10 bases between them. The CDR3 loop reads CASSLGQGGDTQYF. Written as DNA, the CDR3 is TGTGCCAGCAGCTTAGGTCAGGGAGGAGATACGCAGTATTTT. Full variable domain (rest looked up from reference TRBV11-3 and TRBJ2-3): EAGVVQSPRYKIIEKKQPVAFWCNPISGHNTLYWYLQNLGQGPELLIRYENEEAVDDSQLPKDRFSAERLKGVDSTLKIQPAELGDSAVYLCASSLGQGGDTQYFGPGTRLTVL.

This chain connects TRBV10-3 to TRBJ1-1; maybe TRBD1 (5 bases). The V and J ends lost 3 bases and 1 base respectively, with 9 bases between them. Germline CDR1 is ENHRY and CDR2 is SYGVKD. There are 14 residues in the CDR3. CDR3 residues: CAISDRAENTEAFF. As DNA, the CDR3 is TGTGCCATCAGTGACAGGGCGGAGAACACTGAAGCTTTCTTT.

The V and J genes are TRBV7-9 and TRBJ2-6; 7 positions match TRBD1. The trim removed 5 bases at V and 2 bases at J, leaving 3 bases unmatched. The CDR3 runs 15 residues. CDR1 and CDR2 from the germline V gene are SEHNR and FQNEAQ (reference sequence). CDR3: CASSDDRAGANVLTF. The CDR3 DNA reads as TGTGCCAGCAGCGACGACAGGGCTGGGGCCAACGTCCTGACTTTC.

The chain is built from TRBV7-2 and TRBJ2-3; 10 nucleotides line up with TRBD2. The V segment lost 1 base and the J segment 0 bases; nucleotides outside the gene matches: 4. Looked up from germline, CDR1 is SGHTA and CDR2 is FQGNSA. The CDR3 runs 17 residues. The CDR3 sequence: CASSLEATSGSTDTQYF. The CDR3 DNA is TGTGCCAGCAGCTTAGAGGCGACTAGCGGGAGCACAGATACGCAGTATTTT.

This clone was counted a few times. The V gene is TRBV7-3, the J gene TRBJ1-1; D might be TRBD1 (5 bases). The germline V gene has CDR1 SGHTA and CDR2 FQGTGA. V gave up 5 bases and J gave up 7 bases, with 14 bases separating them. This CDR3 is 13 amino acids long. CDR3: CASSPQRGLEAFF. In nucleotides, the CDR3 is TGTGCCAGCAGCCCACAAAGGGGTCTTGAAGCTTTCTTT.

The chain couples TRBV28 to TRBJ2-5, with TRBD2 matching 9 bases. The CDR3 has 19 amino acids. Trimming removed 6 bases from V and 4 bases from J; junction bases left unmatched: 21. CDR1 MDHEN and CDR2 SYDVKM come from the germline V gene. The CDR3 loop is CASSPGVAGVGGWRETQYF. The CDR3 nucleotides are TGTGCCAGCAGCCCCGGGGTAGCGGGAGTAGGCGGATGGCGAGAGACCCAGTACTTC.

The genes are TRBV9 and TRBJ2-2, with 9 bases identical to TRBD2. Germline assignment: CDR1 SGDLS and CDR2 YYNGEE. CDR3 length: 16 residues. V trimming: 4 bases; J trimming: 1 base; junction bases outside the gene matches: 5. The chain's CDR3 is CASSLGTSQNTGELFF. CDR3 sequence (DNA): TGTGCCAGCAGCCTCGGGACTAGCCAGAACACCGGGGAGCTGTTTTTT. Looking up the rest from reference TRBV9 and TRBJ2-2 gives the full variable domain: DSGVTQTPKHLITATGQRVTLRCSPRSGDLSVYWYQQSLDQGLQFLIQYYNGEERAKGNILERFSAQQFPDLHSELNLSSLELGDSALYFCASSLGTSQNTGELFFGEGSRLTVL.